The 13 T cell receptor beta chains listed next were all sequenced from one sample in a study of naive and memory T cell subsets. Four PCR rounds used nested alpha and beta constant region primers plus the SP2 primer. TCRdb re-derived calls from the 5' RACE reads in MiXCR, one entry per CDR3 protein. The data hold roughly 56,000 distinct CDR3 sequences, with around 7.3% observed a single time. The library had UMIs added by 3' ligation of an oligonucleotide to TCR cDNA. These receptors all stem from a male donor in good health.

This clonotype was observed at least ten times. The V call is TRBV5-1, the J call TRBJ1-1; 9 nucleotides match TRBD1. CDR1 and CDR2 from the germline V gene are SGHRS and YFSETQ. This CDR3 contains 14 residues. V lost 3 bases to trimming and J lost 5 bases; unmatched junction nucleotides: 5. CDR3 in DNA: TGCGCCAGCAGCTCACAGGGGGCCGGGACTGAAGCTTTCTTT. Translated: CASSSQGAGTEAFF. The entire variable domain, with the rest obtained from reference TRBV5-1 and TRBJ1-1, is as follows: KAGVTQTPRYLIKTRGQQVTLSCSPISGHRSVSWYQQTPGQGLQFLFEYFSETQRNKGNFPGRFSGRQFSNSRSEMNVSTLELGDSALYLCASSSQGAGTEAFFGQGTRLTVV.

This clonotype was found many times. V and J are TRBV11-2 and TRBJ2-7, with D perhaps given as TRBD1 or TRBD2 (5 bases each). V dropped 2 bases and J dropped 7 bases, with 12 bases sitting between them. The CDR3 is 13 residues long. Germline CDR1 SGHAT, CDR2 FQNNGV. The CDR3 bases are TGTGCCAGCAGCTTACCGGGACGAGGGGAGCAGTACTTC. Translating it yields CASSLPGRGEQYF. The full variable domain, its missing parts supplied by reference TRBV11-2 and TRBJ2-7, is EAGVAQSPRYKIIEKRQSVAFWCNPISGHATLYWYQQILGQGPKLLIQFQNNGVVDDSQLPKDRFSAERLKGVDSTLKIQPAKLEDSAVYLCASSLPGRGEQYFGPGTRLTVT.

In its sample, this clonotype was seen many times. This sequence joins TRBV29-1 and TRBJ2-5; 7 positions agree with TRBD1. Trimming removed 8 bases from V and 2 bases from J; junction bases left unmatched: 8. The CDR3 is 13 amino acids. The germline V gene has CDR1 SQVTM and CDR2 ANQGSEA. The CDR3 spells CSTSTGSQETQYF. CDR3 coding DNA: TGCAGCACTTCGACAGGGAGTCAAGAGACCCAGTACTTC.

The chain joins TRBV2 to TRBJ2-1; 11 bases are shared with TRBD2. With V trimmed by 8 bases and J by 4 bases, 7 bases remained unmatched. This CDR3 has 15 residues. The germline CDR1 and CDR2 sequences are SNHLY and FYNNEI. The CDR3 protein is CASESGTSGYNEQFF. The CDR3 nucleotides are TGTGCCAGCGAGTCCGGGACTAGCGGTTACAATGAGCAGTTCTTC.

This clonotype appeared a few times. The chain has TRBV14 and TRBJ2-1; D is undetermined. The CDR3 extends over 13 amino acids. Germline V gene lookup returns CDR1 SGHDN and CDR2 FVKESK. V was shortened by 1 base and J by 15 bases, with 16 bases between the two germline ends. CDR3 amino acids: CASSQVTSRTVFF. CDR3 bases: TGTGCCAGCAGCCAAGTGACGTCTCGGACGGTGTTCTTC.

A few counts support this clonotype. The rearrangement joins TRBV7-9 to TRBJ2-7; D might be TRBD1 (5 bases). Germline assignment: CDR1 SEHNR and CDR2 FQNEAQ (reference sequence). Trimming pared 5 bases from V and 7 bases from J, leaving 12 bases between. This CDR3 has 12 residues. The CDR3 DNA sequence: TGTGCCAGCAGCCCGACAGTACCTGAGCAGTACTTC. Protein: CASSPTVPEQYF. The full variable domain, its missing parts supplied by reference TRBV7-9 and TRBJ2-7, is DTGVSQNPRHKITKRGQNVTFRCDPISEHNRLYWYRQTLGQGPEFLTYFQNEAQLEKSRLLSDRFSAERPKGSFSTLEIQRTEQGDSAMYLCASSPTVPEQYFGPGTRLTVT.

This clonotype was seen a handful of times. The chain recombines TRBV5-4 with TRBJ2-3; tentatively, D is TRBD1 (6 bases). This CDR3 has 17 amino acids. Trimming removed 0 bases from V and 0 bases from J, with 14 bases in between. CDR1 is SGHNT, CDR2 YYREEE, per germline (reference sequence). The CDR3 reads CASSLGVPGVSTDTQYF. Here the CDR3 DNA reads TGTGCCAGCAGCTTGGGGGTACCAGGGGTTAGCACAGATACGCAGTATTTT.

The table lists this clonotype with many counts. V gene TRBV11-2 combines with J gene TRBJ1-1, with no clear D. Trimming left V 4 bases short and J 4 bases short, with 7 bases between. This CDR3 contains 12 residues. Germline values: CDR1 SGHAT, CDR2 FQNNGV. The CDR3: CASSSEVTEAFF. CDR3 bases: TGTGCCAGCAGCTCGGAGGTCACTGAAGCTTTCTTT.

The chain joins TRBV7-2 to TRBJ1-2, with 8 bases identical to TRBD1. CDR1 is SGHTA, CDR2 FQGNSA, per germline. CDR3 length: 14 amino acids. V gave up 2 bases and J gave up 3 bases; unmatched junction bases: 2. The CDR3 nucleotides read TGTGCCAGCAGCTTACCGGGACAGGACTATGGCTACACCTTC. It is translated as CASSLPGQDYGYTF. The full variable domain, its missing parts supplied by reference TRBV7-2 and TRBJ1-2, is GAGVSQSPSNKVTEKGKDVELRCDPISGHTALYWYRQSLGQGLEFLIYFQGNSAPDKSGLPSDRFSAERTGGSVSTLTIQRTQQEDSAVYLCASSLPGQDYGYTFGSGTRLTVV.

This clonotype was found many times. The chain employs TRBV12-3 or TRBV12-4 and TRBJ2-2, with D unresolved. V lost 5 bases and J 5 bases, leaving 12 bases between the germline ends. CDR3 length equals 14 residues. This CDR3 is CASSLKGMTGELFF. DNA of the CDR3: TGTGCCAGCAGTCTTAAGGGTATGACCGGGGAGCTGTTTTTT.

This clonotype was recorded many times. The chain employs TRBV12-3 or TRBV12-4 and TRBJ2-5; tentatively, D is TRBD2 (7 bases). V was pared by 6 bases and J by 5 bases, with 13 bases between. The CDR3 covers 13 residues. The CDR3 protein is CASRRGGAETQYF. DNA for the CDR3: TGTGCCAGCAGAAGGGGGGGCGCGGAGACCCAGTACTTC.

The V and J genes are TRBV5-5 and TRBJ2-1; TRBD2 aligns across 10 bases. Germline CDR1 reads SGHKS; CDR2 reads YYEKEE (reference sequence). V gave up 2 bases and J gave up 1 base; unmatched junction bases: 0. The CDR3 sequence is 15 residues long. The CDR3 DNA sequence: TGTGCCAGCAGCTTACTAGCGGGGTCCTACAATGAGCAGTTCTTC. This sequence encodes CASSLLAGSYNEQFF.

This clonotype appeared a single time. A much more abundant neighbour one base away suggests this may be a read error. The chain is built from TRBV20-1 and TRBJ1-2; D may be TRBD1 (5 bases). The CDR3 runs 15 residues. CDR1 DFQATT and CDR2 SNEGSKA come from the germline V gene (reference sequence). V was clipped by 3 bases and J by 4 bases, with 18 bases between them. In nucleotides, the CDR3 is TGCAGTGCTAGCCGGTGGGAGGGGTCAGCCTATGGCTACACCTTC. It encodes CSASRWEGSAYGYTF.